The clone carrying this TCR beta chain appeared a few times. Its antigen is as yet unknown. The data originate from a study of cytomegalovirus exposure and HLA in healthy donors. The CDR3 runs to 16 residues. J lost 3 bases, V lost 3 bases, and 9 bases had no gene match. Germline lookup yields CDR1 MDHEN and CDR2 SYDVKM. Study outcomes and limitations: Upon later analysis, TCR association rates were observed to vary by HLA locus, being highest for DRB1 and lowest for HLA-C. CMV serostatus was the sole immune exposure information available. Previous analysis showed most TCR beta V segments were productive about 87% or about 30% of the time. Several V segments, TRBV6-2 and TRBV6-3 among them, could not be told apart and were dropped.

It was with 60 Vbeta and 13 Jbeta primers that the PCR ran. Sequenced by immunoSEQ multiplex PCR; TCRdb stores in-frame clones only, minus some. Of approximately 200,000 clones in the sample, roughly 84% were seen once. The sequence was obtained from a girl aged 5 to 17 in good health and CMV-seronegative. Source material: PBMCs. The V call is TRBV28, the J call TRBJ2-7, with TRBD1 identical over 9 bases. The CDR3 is CASSLVGTGRIYEQYF. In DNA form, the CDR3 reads TGTGCCAGCAGTTTGGTAGGGACAGGGAGAATCTACGAGCAGTACTTC.